A selection of T cell receptor beta chains follows, all from one sample in a study of OX40 agonist ivuxolimab in advanced cancers. Clones were read by immunoSEQ multiplex PCR, and TCRdb kept only the in-frame ones, dropping some. The profile shows about 73,000 clones, around nine tenths of them singletons. The input for sequencing was CD4+ or CD8+ T cells sorted from blood, taken in a trial of the OX40 agonist ivuxolimab. The receptors were sampled from an adult with an advanced solid tumor such as melanoma, head and neck, liver or kidney cancer. The CDR3 runs from the conserved cysteine through the conserved F or W. D genes are given only for firm matches. Expanded clones are given a class, and other clones once, few, many or no size at all.

cdr3_nt | cdr3_aa | j_call | cdr3_length | d_call | v_call | clone_size
TGTGCCAGCAGCCGAGGGTTAGCGGTCACAGATACGCAGTATTTT | CASSRGLAVTDTQYF | TRBJ2-3 | 15 | . | TRBV7-3 | .
TGTGCCCCGGGCACTAGCGGGGGACCTTACGAGCAGTACTTC | CAPGTSGGPYEQYF | TRBJ2-7 | 14 | TRBD2 | TRBV5-4 | .
TGTGCCAGCAGCTTGGGACAGGGGGCGTCTCTAGCCAAAAACATTCAGTACTTC | CASSLGQGASLAKNIQYF | TRBJ2-4 | 18 | TRBD1 | TRBV7-2 | .
TGTGCCAGCAGGAGCACGGGGGGTGAAAAACTGTTTTTT | CASRSTGGEKLFF | TRBJ1-4 | 13 | . | TRBV28 | .
TGTGCCAGCAGCGTAGCCGACAGACTTAGCACAGATACGCAGTATTTT | CASSVADRLSTDTQYF | TRBJ2-3 | 16 | . | TRBV9 | .
TGCGCCAGCAGTGAGTCGGGGGGACTAGCGGGGTTCCAAGAGACCCAGTACTTC | CASSESGGLAGFQETQYF | TRBJ2-5 | 18 | TRBD2 | TRBV10-2 | .
TGTGCCAGCAGTCGAACAGGGTTTGGAGAGACCCAGTACTTC | CASSRTGFGETQYF | TRBJ2-5 | 14 | . | TRBV6-1 | .
TGTGCCAGCAGTTACGGGACTTTTCAAGAGACCCAGTACTTC | CASSYGTFQETQYF | TRBJ2-5 | 14 | . | TRBV6-5 | .
TGTGCCAGCAGCTACCGGACAGGGACCTTTGAGCAGTTCTTC | CASSYRTGTFEQFF | TRBJ2-1 | 14 | TRBD1 | TRBV7-6 | .
TGTGCCAGCAGTCGACAGGGAACTAATGAAAAACTGTTTTTT | CASSRQGTNEKLFF | TRBJ1-4 | 14 | TRBD1 | TRBV6-1 | once
TGTGCCAGCAGCTTGGTACAGATGAACACTGAAGCTTTCTTT | CASSLVQMNTEAFF | TRBJ1-1 | 14 | . | TRBV5-5 | .
TGCGCCAGCAGCACCGGGACTAGCATAAACACCGGGGAGCTGTTTTTT | CASSTGTSINTGELFF | TRBJ2-2 | 16 | TRBD2 | TRBV5-1 | .
TGCGCCAGCAGCCAAGATTGGGGACAGGGAAACTATGGCTACACCTTC | CASSQDWGQGNYGYTF | TRBJ1-2 | 16 | TRBD1 | TRBV4-1 | few
TGTGCCAGCAGACCGGCGGGGGACAGGGGGAAATACGAGCAGTACTTC | CASRPAGDRGKYEQYF | TRBJ2-7 | 16 | TRBD1 | TRBV27 | .
TGTGCCAGCAGTTACTCGAGCAGGGGTAATGGCTACACCTTC | CASSYSSRGNGYTF | TRBJ1-2 | 14 | . | TRBV6-5 | .
TGTGCCAGCAGGGGGACAGGGGTATACAATGAGCAGTTCTTC | CASRGTGVYNEQFF | TRBJ2-1 | 14 | TRBD1 | TRBV2 | .
TGTGCCAGCAGCTTAGGCCAGGGGAGGACAGATACGCAGTATTTT | CASSLGQGRTDTQYF | TRBJ2-3 | 15 | . | TRBV7-8 | .
TGTGCCAGCACTCTCCGAAGAGGGACAATTACCGGGGAGCTGTTTTTT | CASTLRRGTITGELFF | TRBJ2-2 | 16 | . | TRBV27 | .
TGTGCCAGTAGTATAGATCTTGAGGGAGCTCAGCCCCAGCATTTT | CASSIDLEGAQPQHF | TRBJ1-5 | 15 | . | TRBV19 | few
TGCGCCAGCAGCCCGGGGGACAGGGCCAATCAGCCCCAGCATTTT | CASSPGDRANQPQHF | TRBJ1-5 | 15 | TRBD1 | TRBV5-1 | few
TGTGCCAGCAGAGAGCCCGCGGCCGGCGAGCAGTACTTC | CASREPAAGEQYF | TRBJ2-7 | 13 | . | TRBV6-5 | .
TGTGCCAGCAGCTTGGGGGAGGGAGGACGACGTTATGGCTACACCTTC | CASSLGEGGRRYGYTF | TRBJ1-2 | 16 | . | TRBV5-4 | .
TGTGCCAGCAGCTTGAGGGATAATCAGCCCCAGCATTTT | CASSLRDNQPQHF | TRBJ1-5 | 13 | . | TRBV7-2 | .
TGTGCCAGCAGCTTAGGTGCAGGCTACACCTTC | CASSLGAGYTF | TRBJ1-2 | 11 | . | TRBV11-2 | few
TGTGCCAGCAGCCCTCTAACAGGGACCAACACAGATACGCAGTATTTT | CASSPLTGTNTDTQYF | TRBJ2-3 | 16 | . | TRBV9 | .
TGTGCCAGCAGTTATCTTTATACGCAGTATTTT | CASSYLYTQYF | TRBJ2-3 | 11 | . | TRBV6-5 | .
TGTGCCAGCAGTGCCAAGGTTAGGGACTATGGCTACACCTTC | CASSAKVRDYGYTF | TRBJ1-2 | 14 | . | TRBV2 | .
TGTGCCAGTAGAAATATTGGGGGCTCTAGGGAGCAGTACTTC | CASRNIGGSREQYF | TRBJ2-7 | 14 | . | TRBV19 | .
TGCAGCGTTGAACAATGGGAAACCGGGGAGCTGTTTTTT | CSVEQWETGELFF | TRBJ2-2 | 13 | . | TRBV29-1 | .
TGCGCCAGCAGCTTGGATGGACAGATGTATTCACCCCTCCACTTT | CASSLDGQMYSPLHF | TRBJ1-6 | 15 | . | TRBV5-1 | .
TGTGCCAGCAGCCATCCCGGACAGTACAATGAGCAGTTCTTC | CASSHPGQYNEQFF | TRBJ2-1 | 14 | . | TRBV4-2 | .